These 24 T cell receptor beta chains originate from one sample sequenced in a study of Ad26.COV2.S vaccination and SARS-CoV-2 variants. TCRdb's table, derived via immunoSEQ multiplex PCR, lists solely in-frame clones and lacks some. The profile shows roughly 240,000 clones, more than 75% of them singletons. The treatment is: about 20 received Ad26.COV2.S at low or high dose, single or two shots; five or six received placebo; per-sample allocation not given. Collection of samples fell on day 63 after the first vaccine or placebo injection. Source: peripheral blood, taken in a trial of Ad26.COV2.S vaccine versus placebo. These receptor sequences come from a person aged 18-60 years who received the Ad26.COV2.S COVID-19 vaccine or a placebo.

The chain links TRBV2 to TRBJ2-7, with D possibly being TRBD2 (7 bases). Per germline, CDR1 SNHLY and CDR2 FYNNEI. V was shortened by 3 bases and J by 9 bases, with 24 bases between the two germline ends. The CDR3 runs to 16 residues. The CDR3 spells CASSDDGSGTPLWQYF. CDR3 DNA sequence: TGTGCCAGCAGTGATGATGGGAGCGGGACACCACTCTGGCAGTACTTC. The variable domain in full, with the rest retrieved from reference TRBV2 and TRBJ2-7, is EPEVTQTPSHQVTQMGQEVILRCVPISNHLYFYWYRQILGQKVEFLVSFYNNEISEKSEIFDDQFSVERPDGSNFTLKIRSTKLEDSAMYFCASSDDGSGTPLWQYFGPGTRLTVT.

The V call is TRBV15, the J call TRBJ1-4; D is possibly TRBD1 (6 bases). The germline V gene has CDR1 LNHNV and CDR2 YYDKDF (reference sequence). The V end was cut by 5 bases, the J end by 4 bases, with 14 bases between. The CDR3 has 15 amino acids. CDR3 protein: CATSWDRGHNEKLFF. Written as DNA, the CDR3 is TGTGCCACCAGCTGGGACCGGGGGCATAATGAAAAACTGTTTTTT.

The chain is built from TRBV19 and TRBJ1-6, with a possible D match to TRBD1 (5 bases). Germline CDR1 is LNHDA and CDR2 is SQIVND (reference sequence). Trimming removed 6 bases from V and 4 bases from J, with 19 bases in between. This CDR3 has 17 residues. The DNA for the CDR3 is TGTGCCAGTAGCTCCTATACCGGGACCCTTTATAATTCACCCCTCCACTTT. Its protein product is CASSSYTGTLYNSPLHF.

This chain connects TRBV7-2 to TRBJ2-5; D gene ambiguous. Germline CDR1 and CDR2: SGHTA and FQGNSA. The CDR3 is 15 residues long. With 4 bases removed from V and 3 bases from J, the gap between germline ends came to 15 bases. CDR3 DNA: TGTGCCAGCAGCTCCCGAGGCGGAACCAAAGAGACCCAGTACTTC. This encodes CASSSRGGTKETQYF.

This chain uses TRBV7-9 with TRBJ2-4, with a weak D call TRBD1 (8 bases). This CDR3 spans 15 amino acids. Germline values: CDR1 SEHNR, CDR2 FQNEAQ (reference sequence). V was pared by 5 bases and J by 3 bases, with 14 bases between. CDR3 sequence reads: CASSPQGGGKNIQYF. The CDR3 coding sequence is TGTGCCAGCAGCCCACAGGGGGGGGGCAAAAACATTCAGTACTTC.

This clone is a singleton in its sample. The chain joins TRBV5-6 to TRBJ2-2; TRBD1 aligns across 9 bases. The CDR3 totals 15 residues. With V trimmed by 4 bases and J by 5 bases, 6 bases remained unmatched. Germline lookup yields CDR1 SGHDT and CDR2 YYEEEE. The CDR3 sequence: CASSPGQGPTGELFF. CDR3 bases: TGTGCCAGCAGCCCGGGACAGGGTCCTACCGGGGAGCTGTTTTTT.

The chain uses TRBV11-2 and TRBJ2-7, with 9 bases that match TRBD1. The CDR3 totals 17 residues. The V segment lost 0 bases and the J segment 1 base; nucleotides outside the gene matches: 7. Germline CDR1 and CDR2: SGHAT and FQNNGV. CDR3 nucleotide sequence: TGTGCCAGCAGCTTAGATTCGGGGACAGGGACGTCCTACGAGCAGTACTTC. It encodes CASSLDSGTGTSYEQYF.

This clone was seen a single time. The rearrangement uses TRBV28 and TRBJ1-2; D gene ambiguous. V was pared by 4 bases and J by 4 bases, with 13 bases between. The CDR3 extends over 14 amino acids. CDR1 is MDHEN and CDR2 is SYDVKM in the germline V gene. CDR3 sequence reads: CASSWPRPSYGYTF. The CDR3 nucleotides are TGTGCCAGCAGTTGGCCGAGGCCGTCCTATGGCTACACCTTC.

V and J are TRBV9 and TRBJ2-1; 9 nucleotides agree with TRBD1. Germline lookup yields CDR1 SGDLS and CDR2 YYNGEE. The V gene end was trimmed by 4 bases and the J gene end by 15 bases; junction bases not matched to a gene: 14. This CDR3 is 14 amino acids long. DNA for the CDR3: TGTGCCAGCAGCCCACCGGCCCCCGGACAGGGGTCGTTCTTC. This gives the protein CASSPPAPGQGSFF.

V and J are TRBV28 and TRBJ2-7; 8 positions match TRBD2. Germline V gene sequence: CDR1 MDHEN, CDR2 SYDVKM. V lost 2 bases, J lost 2 bases, and 8 bases stayed unmatched. This CDR3 is 16 amino acids long. CDR3 region: CASSLGAGGLTYEQYF. The CDR3 nucleotides are TGTGCCAGCAGTTTAGGGGCGGGAGGCCTCACCTACGAGCAGTACTTC.

V and J are TRBV5-5 and TRBJ2-7, with 8 positions matching TRBD2. Germline CDR1 and CDR2: SGHKS and YYEKEE (reference sequence). The junction had 4 bases not matched to a gene; V was cut back by 0 bases and J by 2 bases. This CDR3 has 15 residues. CDR3 in amino acids: CASSLEAGATYEQYF. For the CDR3, the DNA is TGTGCCAGCAGCTTGGAAGCGGGGGCCACCTACGAGCAGTACTTC. Combining the CDR3 with reference TRBV5-5 and TRBJ2-7 gives the whole variable domain DAGVTQSPTHLIKTRGQQVTLRCSPISGHKSVSWYQQVLGQGPQFIFQYYEKEERGRGNFPDRFSARQFPNYSSELNVNALLLGDSALYLCASSLEAGATYEQYFGPGTRLTVT.

The sample holds one count of this clone. V gene TRBV5-1 combines with J gene TRBJ2-2; D is perhaps TRBD2 (5 bases). V was cut by 0 bases and J by 5 bases, with 5 bases left in between. Germline loops: CDR1 SGHRS, CDR2 YFSETQ. The CDR3 length is 13 residues. The CDR3 coding sequence is TGCGCCAGCAGCTTGGCGGGAACCGGGGAGCTGTTTTTT. Its translation: CASSLAGTGELFF.

This clone has a handful of counts. The chain couples TRBV6-5 to TRBJ2-7, with D maybe TRBD1 (6 bases). Between the trimmed V and J ends, which lost 6 bases and 4 bases, there was a span of 16 bases. CDR3 length: 14 amino acids. The germline CDR1 and CDR2 sequences are MNHEY and SVGAGI. CDR3 amino acids: CASRRTPGVYEQYF. In DNA, the CDR3 is TGTGCCAGCAGGCGGACCCCAGGGGTTTACGAGCAGTACTTC.

This rearrangement joins TRBV6-1 to TRBJ2-7; TRBD1 is a possible D gene (5 bases). CDR1 is MNHNS, CDR2 SASEGT, per germline. V lost 2 bases and J 6 bases, leaving 14 bases between the germline ends. This CDR3 spans 14 amino acids. The CDR3 region has the DNA TGTGCCAGCAGTGAATTTCAGGGTACTCTCGAGCAGTACTTC. Protein sequence: CASSEFQGTLEQYF.

This clone was counted a single time. This chain connects TRBV9 to TRBJ2-1, with TRBD2 matching 13 bases. The germline V gene encodes CDR1 SGDLS and CDR2 YYNGEE. The CDR3 loop spans 16 amino acids. J lost 6 bases, V lost 4 bases, and 7 bases had no gene match. In DNA, the CDR3 is TGTGCCAGCAGCCCAAGACTAGCGGGGGGTGGCAATGAGCAGTTCTTC. This encodes CASSPRLAGGGNEQFF.

V is TRBV19 and J is TRBJ2-4; D might be TRBD1 (7 bases). V lost 8 bases, J lost 6 bases, and 17 bases lay in between. Germline CDR1 reads LNHDA; CDR2 reads SQIVND (reference sequence). The CDR3 consists of 14 residues. The CDR3 spells CASCPAGGLNIQYF. CDR3 nucleotide sequence: TGTGCCAGTTGCCCCGCAGGGGGACTAAACATTCAGTACTTC.

The J gene is TRBJ1-1, the V gene TRBV5-6; D is unclear. Germline V gene sequence: CDR1 SGHDT, CDR2 YYEEEE. CDR3 length: 15 residues. V dropped 4 bases and J dropped 0 bases, with 13 bases sitting between them. The CDR3 spells CASSPWVDMNTEAFF. CDR3 DNA: TGTGCCAGCAGCCCCTGGGTCGACATGAACACTGAAGCTTTCTTT.

The CDR3 DNA reads TGTGCCAGCAGCTTAGGTCGGGAGGGAGTCGGGGAGCTGTTTTTT. Protein: CASSLGREGVGELFF. The chain uses TRBV7-2 and TRBJ2-2, with 8 bases that match TRBD2. CDR1 SGHTA and CDR2 FQGNSA come from the germline V gene. The CDR3 contains 15 residues. With 1 base clipped from V and 7 bases from J, the junction kept 5 bases outside the gene matches.

The V and J genes are TRBV19 and TRBJ1-2; TRBD1 agrees at 11 bases. The CDR3 has 13 amino acids. Germline CDR1 LNHDA, CDR2 SQIVND (reference sequence). V was clipped by 6 bases and J by 4 bases; unmatched bases: 1. The CDR3 is CASRGQGGYGYTF. The CDR3 DNA is TGTGCCAGTAGGGGACAGGGGGGCTATGGCTACACCTTC.

In its sample, this clone was seen a few times. The chain links TRBV19 to TRBJ2-7, with TRBD1 identical over 9 bases. Trimming cost V 6 bases and J 7 bases; bases outside gene matches: 13. CDR1 and CDR2 from the germline V gene are LNHDA and SQIVND (reference sequence). This CDR3 region has 15 residues. CDR3 sequence (DNA): TGTGCCAGTAGCGCGTCCGGGACAGGGCTGCGAGAGCAGTACTTC. It translates to CASSASGTGLREQYF.

The chain couples TRBV27 to TRBJ1-5; D not resolved. Per the germline V gene, CDR1 is MNHEY and CDR2 is SMNVEV (reference sequence). Trimming took 6 bases from V and 0 from J, leaving 3 bases between them. CDR3 length: 12 residues. The CDR3 spells CASSYSNQPQHF. In nucleotides, the CDR3 is TGTGCCAGCAGCTATAGCAATCAGCCCCAGCATTTT.

The chain uses TRBV24-1 and TRBJ1-1, with D possibly TRBD1 on 5 matching bases. Germline CDR1 reads KGHDR; CDR2 reads SFDVKD. CDR3 length equals 14 residues. Trimming stripped 4 bases from V and 1 base from J, with 9 bases between. The chain's CDR3 is CATSDPTENTEAFF. The CDR3 region has the DNA TGTGCCACCAGTGACCCGACAGAGAACACTGAAGCTTTCTTT.

The chain couples TRBV4-3 to TRBJ1-3; no clear D gene. V was trimmed by 0 bases and J by 0 bases, leaving 9 bases between them. In germline, CDR1 is LGHNA, CDR2 YSLEER. The CDR3 runs 16 residues. CDR3 sequence reads: CASSQDLTSSGNTIYF. The CDR3 DNA reads TGCGCCAGCAGCCAAGATCTGACCTCCTCTGGAAACACCATATATTTT.

The chain uses TRBV27 and TRBJ2-2; the D is unclear. This CDR3 contains 17 residues. Germline assignment: CDR1 MNHEY and CDR2 SMNVEV (reference sequence). V was shortened by 5 bases and J by 0 bases, with 16 bases between the two germline ends. The DNA for the CDR3 is TGTGCCAGCAGTCTCCTGATAGGCAGGCCGAACACCGGGGAGCTGTTTTTT. Translated, it gives CASSLLIGRPNTGELFF.